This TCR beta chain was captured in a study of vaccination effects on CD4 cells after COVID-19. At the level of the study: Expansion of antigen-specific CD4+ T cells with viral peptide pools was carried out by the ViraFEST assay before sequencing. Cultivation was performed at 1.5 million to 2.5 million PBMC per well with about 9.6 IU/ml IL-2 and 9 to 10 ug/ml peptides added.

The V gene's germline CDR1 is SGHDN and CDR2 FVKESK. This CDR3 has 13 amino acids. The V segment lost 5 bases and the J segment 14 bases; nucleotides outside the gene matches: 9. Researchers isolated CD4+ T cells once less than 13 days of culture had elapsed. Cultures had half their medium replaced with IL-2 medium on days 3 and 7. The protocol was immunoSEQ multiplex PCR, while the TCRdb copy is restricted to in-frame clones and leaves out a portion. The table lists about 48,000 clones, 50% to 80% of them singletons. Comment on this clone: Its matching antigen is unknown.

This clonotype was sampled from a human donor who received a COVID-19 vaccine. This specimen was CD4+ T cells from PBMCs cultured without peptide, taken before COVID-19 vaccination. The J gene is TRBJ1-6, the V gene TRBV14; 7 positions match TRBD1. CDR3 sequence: CASSKKTGQALHF. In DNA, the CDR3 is TGTGCCAGCAGCAAAAAGACAGGGCAGGCCCTCCACTTT.